This T cell receptor beta chain was identified in a study of cytomegalovirus exposure and HLA in healthy donors. Regarding the study as a whole: Accounts indicate the classifier identified cytomegalovirus status with strong specificity and sensitivity.

Researchers ran the PCR with 60 Vbeta and 13 Jbeta primers. Sequencing was performed with immunoSEQ multiplex PCR; in TCRdb, only in-frame clones are kept and a portion is missing. This table has some 130,000 clones, around nine tenths appearing once. In regard to this clone: The target antigen is unknown.

The CDR3 covers 16 residues. With 7 bases removed from V and 1 base from J, the gap between germline ends came to 19 bases. Germline V lookup: CDR1 LNHDA, CDR2 SQIVND (reference sequence). The specimen was PBMCs. This clonotype originated in a woman between 25 and 40 years old in good health and CMV-seronegative. V gene TRBV19 combines with J gene TRBJ1-1; D possibly corresponds to TRBD1 (6 bases). CDR3 in amino acids: CASTLFRGTQNTEAFF. CDR3 nucleotides: TGTGCCAGTACCTTATTTAGAGGGACACAGAACACTGAAGCTTTCTTT.